Listed below are T cell receptor beta chains from one sample, sequenced in a study of chemoradiotherapy in HPV16-positive cancers. Only in-frame clones appear in the TCRdb table, and some are missing; sequencing was by immunoSEQ multiplex PCR. The data show approximately 9,000 clones, about 80% seen once. Sequencing was performed on blood, taken from a patient who underwent chemoradiotherapy. The receptors were gathered from a human donor with HPV-associated anogenital cancer. Both conserved end residues are part of each CDR3. Each record gives: J gene, clone size, D gene, V gene, CDR3 protein, CDR3 DNA. D genes are given only for firm matches. Some rows mark clone size as missing; the rest say once, few, many or name a class of expanded clone.

TRBJ2-1	NA	TRBD2	TRBV5-1	CASSLDLAGGYNEQFF	TGCGCCAGCAGCTTGGATCTCGCGGGGGGCTACAATGAGCAGTTCTTC
TRBJ1-6	few	NA	TRBV4-2	CASSQDGWGKSPLHF	TGTGCCAGCAGCCAAGATGGTTGGGGGAAATCACCCCTCCACTTT
TRBJ1-1	NA	NA	TRBV10-3	CAIRPEEDTEAFF	TGTGCCATCAGACCCGAGGAGGACACTGAAGCTTTCTTT
TRBJ1-6	NA	NA	TRBV28	CASTWRRARSSYNSPLHF	TGTGCCAGCACCTGGAGAAGGGCTAGGAGCTCCTATAATTCACCCCTCCACTTT
TRBJ2-7	NA	TRBD1	TRBV6-6	CASSYSGQLYDEQYF	TGTGCCAGCAGTTACTCGGGACAGCTTTATGACGAGCAGTACTTC
TRBJ2-4	NA	NA	TRBV11-2	CASSLEGGPYF	TGTGCCAGCAGCTTAGAGGGAGGACCTTACTTC
TRBJ1-2	once	TRBD1	TRBV5-6	CASGTGSYGYTF	TGTGCCAGCGGGACAGGGTCCTATGGCTACACCTTC
TRBJ1-1	NA	NA	TRBV7-8	CASSLGGRNAEAFF	TGTGCCAGCAGCTTAGGGGGGCGGAACGCTGAAGCTTTCTTT
TRBJ2-7	NA	TRBD2	TRBV7-4	CASILLAGVYEQYF	TGTGCCAGCATCCTACTAGCGGGGGTATACGAGCAGTACTTC
TRBJ1-5	once	TRBD1	TRBV18	CASSPVEGTGNNQPQHF	TGTGCCAGCTCACCAGTAGAAGGGACAGGGAACAATCAGCCCCAGCATTTT
TRBJ2-3	NA	NA	TRBV11-2	CASSWGASGLTDTQYF	TGTGCCAGCAGCTGGGGGGCTAGCGGACTCACAGATACGCAGTATTTT
TRBJ1-1	NA	NA	TRBV5-1	CASSLTGMNTEAFF	TGCGCCAGCAGCTTGACAGGAATGAACACTGAAGCTTTCTTT
TRBJ2-6	NA	NA	TRBV7-8	CASMVGRNSGANVLTF	TGTGCCAGCATGGTGGGACGGAACTCTGGGGCCAACGTCCTGACTTTC
TRBJ2-1	once	TRBD2	TRBV5-1	CASRDTPSGGYNEQFF	TGCGCCAGCAGGGATACACCTAGCGGGGGCTACAATGAGCAGTTCTTC
TRBJ1-2	NA	NA	TRBV7-2	CASTPTAFSNYGYTF	TGTGCCAGCACCCCTACAGCCTTTTCTAACTATGGCTACACCTTC
TRBJ1-5	NA	TRBD1	TRBV19	CASSATDRAIGYSNQPQHF	TGTGCCAGTAGTGCGACGGACAGGGCAATCGGGTATAGCAATCAGCCCCAGCATTTT
TRBJ1-5	NA	NA	TRBV2	CASSDSNFQPQHF	TGTGCCAGCAGTGATTCCAATTTCCAGCCCCAGCATTTT
TRBJ2-7	NA	NA	TRBV2	CASSETGIPAFAYEQYF	TGTGCCAGCAGTGAAACCGGGATCCCAGCGTTTGCCTACGAGCAGTACTTC
TRBJ1-1	NA	NA	TRBV21-1	CASSLGLATQFTEAFF	TGTGCCAGCAGTCTAGGCCTAGCTACACAATTCACTGAAGCTTTCTTT
TRBJ2-3	NA	TRBD1	TRBV5-4	CASSLGWTGATPYTQYF	TGTGCCAGCAGCTTGGGGTGGACAGGGGCGACCCCATATACGCAGTATTTT
TRBJ1-1	NA	NA	TRBV7-9	CASSSLWRGNTEAFF	TGTGCCAGCAGCTCCCTTTGGCGGGGGAACACTGAAGCTTTCTTT
TRBJ2-7	NA	NA	TRBV7-9	CASSLGVEQYF	TGTGCCAGCAGCTTAGGCGTCGAGCAGTACTTC
TRBJ1-1	NA	TRBD1	TRBV19	CASSIPRGRGNTEAFF	TGTGCCAGTAGTATACCCAGGGGGCGCGGGAACACTGAAGCTTTCTTT
TRBJ2-3	NA	NA	TRBV7-2	CASSTRPTGLSTDTQYF	TGTGCCAGCAGCACCCGCCCGACCGGGCTTAGCACAGATACGCAGTATTTT
TRBJ2-5	NA	TRBD2	TRBV4-1	CASSQGGGRETQYF	TGCGCCAGCAGCCAAGGGGGGGGAAGGGAGACCCAGTACTTC
TRBJ1-2	NA	TRBD1	TRBV25-1	CASSEWDSPNYGYTF	TGTGCCAGCAGTGAATGGGACAGCCCCAACTATGGCTACACCTTC
TRBJ1-2	NA	NA	TRBV5-4	CASSLGGSNYGYTF	TGTGCCAGCAGCTTGGGCGGATCTAACTATGGCTACACCTTC
TRBJ1-3	NA	NA	TRBV7-9	CASSLQQEGNTIYF	TGTGCCAGCAGCTTACAACAGGAGGGAAACACCATATATTTT
TRBJ1-1	NA	NA	TRBV10-1	CASSESARDTEAFF	TGCGCCAGCAGTGAGTCGGCGCGGGACACTGAAGCTTTCTTT
TRBJ1-2	once	NA	TRBV28	CASRAAANYGYTF	TGTGCCAGCCGCGCTGCCGCTAACTATGGCTACACCTTC
TRBJ1-1	few	TRBD1	TRBV10-1	CASSLPGQGVAFF	TGCGCCAGCAGTTTACCGGGACAGGGGGTAGCTTTCTTT
TRBJ1-6	NA	TRBD1	TRBV7-9	CASSPGQEYSPLHF	TGTGCCAGCAGTCCCGGACAGGAATATTCACCCCTCCACTTT
TRBJ2-5	NA	TRBD2	TRBV28	CASSLYSGGLQETQYF	TGTGCCAGCAGTTTATATAGCGGGGGGCTCCAAGAGACCCAGTACTTC
TRBJ2-1	NA	NA	TRBV5-1	CASSPPGPGVNEQFF	TGCGCCAGCAGCCCCCCGGGGCCAGGGGTAAATGAGCAGTTCTTC
TRBJ1-5	NA	NA	TRBV25-1	CASIVSPHQNQPQHF	TGTGCCAGCATCGTATCGCCGCACCAGAATCAGCCCCAGCATTTT
TRBJ1-4	few	TRBD1	TRBV5-1	CASSRGTADEKLFF	TGCGCCAGCAGCCGTGGGACAGCAGATGAAAAACTGTTTTTT
TRBJ2-3	once	NA	TRBV2	CASSEVEDTDTQYF	TGTGCCAGCAGTGAGGTAGAGGACACAGATACGCAGTATTTT
TRBJ2-7	NA	NA	TRBV7-6	CASSKGDSYEQYF	TGTGCCAGCAGTAAGGGGGACTCCTACGAGCAGTACTTC
TRBJ1-5	NA	NA	TRBV7-6	CASSLVSGANNQPQHF	TGTGCCAGCAGCTTAGTCTCAGGGGCGAATAATCAGCCCCAGCATTTT
TRBJ2-7	few	NA	TRBV6-6	CASSSTGLVYEQYF	TGTGCCAGCAGTTCGACAGGTTTGGTATACGAGCAGTACTTC
TRBJ2-7	NA	TRBD2	TRBV19	CASSKKTSGDAYEQYF	TGTGCCAGTAGTAAAAAGACTAGCGGGGACGCCTACGAGCAGTACTTC
TRBJ2-2	NA	NA	TRBV5-1	CASSSTGLDTGELFF	TGCGCCAGCAGCTCCACAGGGTTGGACACCGGGGAGCTGTTTTTT
TRBJ2-5	NA	TRBD2	TRBV4-1	CASSPRVTSGQETQYF	TGCGCCAGCAGCCCTAGAGTGACTAGCGGACAAGAGACCCAGTACTTC
TRBJ1-2	NA	NA	TRBV12-2	CASRPQLLGGPTNYGYTF	TGTGCAAGTCGCCCCCAGTTACTAGGAGGACCCACTAACTATGGCTACACCTTC
TRBJ1-5	NA	TRBD1	TRBV7-9	CASSSLGQGNQPQHF	TGTGCCAGCAGCTCCCTAGGACAGGGAAATCAGCCCCAGCATTTT
TRBJ2-1	few	TRBD2	TRBV29-1	CSDHPSGGPSMQFF	TGCAGCGACCATCCAAGCGGGGGGCCATCTATGCAGTTCTTC
TRBJ1-2	NA	NA	TRBV11-1	CASSPPGQPEYGYTF	TGTGCCAGCAGCCCACCAGGACAGCCGGAGTATGGCTACACCTTC
TRBJ1-2	few	NA	TRBV7-9	CASSLAAEGGYTF	TGTGCCAGCAGCTTAGCAGCAGAGGGTGGCTACACCTTC
TRBJ2-1	once	NA	TRBV6-6	CASAGHLPKGEQFF	TGTGCCAGCGCAGGTCACTTACCGAAAGGTGAGCAGTTCTTC
TRBJ1-4	NA	NA	TRBV7-6	CASSLVAAGEKLFF	TGTGCCAGCAGCTTAGTCGCGGCAGGGGAAAAACTGTTTTTT
TRBJ2-3	NA	TRBD1	TRBV10-3	CAISRTGGADTQYF	TGTGCCATCAGTCGGACAGGGGGCGCAGATACGCAGTATTTT
TRBJ2-1	NA	NA	TRBV6-1	CASSEPSEFYNEQFF	TGTGCCAGCAGTGAACCCTCTGAGTTTTACAATGAGCAGTTCTTC
TRBJ2-3	NA	TRBD2	TRBV6-4	CASSEGGGAADTQYF	TGTGCCAGCAGTGAAGGCGGGGGGGCCGCAGATACGCAGTATTTT
TRBJ1-1	NA	TRBD1	TRBV4-1	CASSLKGGPGQGRTEAFF	TGCGCCAGCAGCCTGAAAGGAGGCCCCGGACAGGGGAGAACTGAAGCTTTCTTT
TRBJ2-3	NA	NA	TRBV12-5	CASGQGALAITDTQYF	TGTGCTAGTGGTCAAGGAGCGCTCGCCATCACAGATACGCAGTATTTT
TRBJ2-3	NA	NA	TRBV29-1	CSASTSSGTDTQYF	TGCAGCGCGTCAACTAGCAGTGGCACAGATACGCAGTATTTT
TRBJ1-5	NA	NA	TRBV7-9	CATTAGENQPQHF	TGTGCCACCACTGCGGGGGAGAATCAGCCCCAGCATTTT
TRBJ1-4	NA	TRBD1	TRBV5-1	CASSTGTGQEKLFF	TGCGCCAGCAGCACCGGGACAGGGCAAGAAAAACTGTTTTTT
TRBJ2-5	NA	NA	TRBV7-9	CASSLGRGTQYF	TGTGCCAGCAGCTTAGGACGCGGGACCCAGTACTTC
TRBJ2-7	NA	NA	TRBV2	CASSDLSYEQYF	TGTGCCAGCAGTGACCTATCCTACGAGCAGTACTTC